A single sample is the source of the 29 T cell receptor beta chains below, sequenced in a study of molecular identifiers for immune sequencing clone quantification. From the PCR reads, TCRdb called clonotypes with MiXCR, one entry per CDR3 protein. Of about 9,800 distinct CDR3 sequences in the sample, approximately 20% are singletons; the top ten hold around 1.5%. Sequencing was performed on naive CD8+ T cells from blood, with Jurkat cell RNA spiked in. The subset: FACS-sorted CD8+CD4-CCR7+CD45RA+ naive T cells. Receptors were obtained from a human donor in good health. Some libraries in this study had Jurkat cell RNA spiked in.

This clonotype was seen at least ten times. The V and J genes are TRBV12-3 or TRBV12-4 and TRBJ2-1; TRBD1 is a possible D gene (5 bases). The germline V and J ends were trimmed by 5 bases and 10 bases, with 15 bases remaining between them. The CDR3 totals 13 residues. The CDR3 protein is CASSTKTVGEQFF. CDR3 DNA sequence: TGTGCCAGCAGTACGAAGACAGTTGGAGAGCAGTTCTTC.

The chain uses TRBV6-2 or TRBV6-3 and TRBJ1-1, with D maybe TRBD1 (5 bases). Trimming pared 5 bases from V and 1 base from J, leaving 17 bases between. Germline V gene sequence: CDR1 MNHEY, CDR2 SVGEGT. This CDR3 region has 16 residues. In DNA, the CDR3 is TGTGCCAGCAGTCACGACCGGGGACTCCCGAACACTGAAGCTTTCTTT. Translation: CASSHDRGLPNTEAFF.

This clonotype was detected ten times or more. The chain joins TRBV30 to TRBJ2-7; 8 bases align to TRBD2. This CDR3 is built from 15 residues. With 0 bases clipped from V and 5 bases from J, the junction kept 9 bases outside the gene matches. The germline V gene has CDR1 GTSNPN and CDR2 SVGIG (reference sequence). This chain's CDR3 is CAWSVLAGGSDEQYF. CDR3 bases: TGTGCCTGGAGTGTACTGGCGGGGGGAAGCGACGAGCAGTACTTC.

This clonotype is termed medium-sized. This chain uses TRBV6-1 with TRBJ2-7, with TRBD2 matching 12 bases. V lost 5 bases, J lost 7 bases, and 9 bases stayed unmatched. CDR1 and CDR2 (germline): MNHNS, SASEGT. There are 15 residues in the CDR3. CDR3 protein: CASSYGLAGSQEQYF. CDR3 DNA: TGTGCCAGCAGTTATGGACTAGCGGGGAGCCAAGAGCAGTACTTC.

This clonotype was counted many times. The rearrangement uses TRBV30 and TRBJ2-3, with 7 bases lining up with TRBD1. Germline V lookup: CDR1 GTSNPN, CDR2 SVGIG (reference sequence). CDR3 size: 14 residues. With 2 bases clipped from V and 0 bases from J, the junction kept 2 bases outside the gene matches. The CDR3 loop reads CAWSSGQSTDTQYF. The CDR3 nucleotides are TGTGCCTGGAGTTCGGGACAGAGCACAGATACGCAGTATTTT. Looking up the rest from reference TRBV30 and TRBJ2-3 gives the full variable domain: SQTIHQWPATLVQPVGSPLSLECTVEGTSNPNLYWYRQAAGRGLQLLFYSVGIGQISSEVPQNLSASRPQDRQFILSSKKLLLSDSGFYLCAWSSGQSTDTQYFGPGTRLTVL.

This chain joins TRBV4-3 and TRBJ2-3, with D uncertain. CDR1 LGHNA and CDR2 YSLEER come from the germline V gene. The CDR3 sequence is 14 residues long. V gave up 1 base and J gave up 6 bases, with 11 bases separating them. The CDR3 reads CASSQGLTWDTQYF. CDR3 in DNA: TGCGCCAGCAGCCAAGGACTCACTTGGGATACGCAGTATTTT.

A note on this clonotype: One base away lies a much larger clone, so this may be a sequencing read error. The genes are TRBV6-2 or TRBV6-3 and TRBJ2-1, with unresolved D. The V gene lost 7 bases and the J gene lost 15 bases, with 19 bases spanning the gap. The CDR3 is 12 residues long. Per the germline V gene, CDR1 is MNHEY and CDR2 is SVGEGT. The DNA of the CDR3 is TGTGCCAGCACCGACGGTAGGGCCGGATGGTTCTTC. Its protein product is CASTDGRAGWFF.

In its sample, this clonotype is medium-sized. CDR3 amino acids: CASSVDGVSTDTQYF. The CDR3, as DNA: TGTGCCAGCAGCGTAGACGGGGTTAGCACAGATACGCAGTATTTT. The gene calls are TRBV9 and TRBJ2-3; tentative D call: TRBD2 (5 bases). CDR1 and CDR2 (germline): SGDLS, YYNGEE. The germline V and J ends were trimmed by 0 bases and 0 bases, with 8 bases remaining between them. The length of the CDR3 is 15 residues.

The chain uses TRBV2 and TRBJ2-3; 8 positions match TRBD2. Germline values: CDR1 SNHLY, CDR2 FYNNEI. V lost 5 bases to trimming and J lost 2 bases; unmatched junction nucleotides: 6. There are 15 residues in the CDR3. The CDR3 DNA reads as TGTGCCAGCAGTCCGGGACTAGGTGACACAGATACGCAGTATTTT. It codes for CASSPGLGDTDTQYF. The full variable domain, with the rest looked up from reference TRBV2 and TRBJ2-3, is EPEVTQTPSHQVTQMGQEVILRCVPISNHLYFYWYRQILGQKVEFLVSFYNNEISEKSEIFDDQFSVERPDGSNFTLKIRSTKLEDSAMYFCASSPGLGDTDTQYFGPGTRLTVL.

This clonotype occurred many times. The rearrangement uses TRBV12-3 or TRBV12-4 and TRBJ2-7; 9 positions match TRBD1. Trimming cost V 5 bases and J 5 bases; bases outside gene matches: 7. The CDR3 runs to 14 residues. The CDR3 DNA reads TGTGCCAGCAGTCCCCGGGACAGGGCCCACGAGCAGTACTTC. It translates to CASSPRDRAHEQYF.

This clonotype was seen at least ten times. V usage is TRBV7-9 and J usage is TRBJ1-2; D is uncertain. The V end lost 1 base, the J end lost 3 bases, and 9 bases lay between the germline ends. The CDR3 extends over 14 amino acids. Germline CDR1 is SEHNR and CDR2 is FQNEAQ (reference sequence). CDR3 loop: CASSLVADYYGYTF. CDR3 nucleotide sequence: TGTGCCAGCAGCTTAGTTGCAGATTACTATGGCTACACCTTC. Variable domain in full (rest from reference TRBV7-9 and TRBJ1-2): DTGVSQNPRHKITKRGQNVTFRCDPISEHNRLYWYRQTLGQGPEFLTYFQNEAQLEKSRLLSDRFSAERPKGSFSTLEIQRTEQGDSAMYLCASSLVADYYGYTFGSGTRLTVV.

A remark on this clonotype: A read error is possible here, since a much larger clone lies one base away. As the CDR3 is not closed by the conserved phenylalanine or tryptophan, this likely results from a read error. The rearrangement links TRBV7-9 to TRBJ2-3; D is possibly TRBD2 (6 bases). The CDR3 loop spans 16 amino acids. V lost 3 bases and J 2 bases, leaving 15 bases between the germline ends. CDR1 is SEHNR, CDR2 FQNEAQ, per germline (reference sequence). As DNA, the CDR3 is TGTGCCAGCAGCTTGCGAAGGGCTAGCGACACAGATACGCAGTATCTT. Residues: CASSLRRASDTDTQYL.

Many counts were recorded for this clonotype. The chain is built from TRBV7-9 and TRBJ2-2, with D hard to call. The CDR3 sequence is 14 residues long. V was clipped by 4 bases and J by 1 base, with 7 bases between them. Germline CDR1 is SEHNR and CDR2 is FQNEAQ (reference sequence). CDR3 residues: CASSSWVNTGELFF. In nucleotides, the CDR3 is TGTGCCAGCAGCTCATGGGTGAACACCGGGGAGCTGTTTTTT. Filled out from reference TRBV7-9 and TRBJ2-2, the complete variable domain reads DTGVSQNPRHKITKRGQNVTFRCDPISEHNRLYWYRQTLGQGPEFLTYFQNEAQLEKSRLLSDRFSAERPKGSFSTLEIQRTEQGDSAMYLCASSSWVNTGELFFGEGSRLTVL.

At least ten counts were recorded for this clonotype. This chain connects TRBV27 to TRBJ2-3, with a tentative D call TRBD1 (5 bases). Germline V lookup: CDR1 MNHEY, CDR2 SMNVEV (reference sequence). V dropped 1 base and J dropped 1 base, with 6 bases sitting between them. This CDR3 has 14 amino acids. CDR3 amino acids: CASSLLGGTDTQYF. CDR3 in DNA: TGTGCCAGCAGTTTATTAGGGGGCACAGATACGCAGTATTTT.

This clonotype was observed a few times. The chain is built from TRBV19 and TRBJ2-3; D is undetermined. CDR3 length equals 15 residues. The germline V and J ends were trimmed by 7 bases and 2 bases, with 16 bases remaining between them. CDR1 LNHDA and CDR2 SQIVND come from the germline V gene (reference sequence). The CDR3 DNA sequence: TGTGCCAGTAACCCTCTGGTGGGGAACACAGATACGCAGTATTTT. Amino acid sequence: CASNPLVGNTDTQYF.

This clonotype is categorized as medium-sized (0.01 to 0.1%). The chain is built from TRBV29-1 and TRBJ2-3; 13 bases line up with TRBD2. The CDR3 is 16 amino acids. Germline assignment: CDR1 SQVTM and CDR2 ANQGSEA. The ends lost 0 bases at V and 4 bases at J; junction bases unmatched: 4. The CDR3 region is CSVEDGLAGVADTQYF. The DNA for the CDR3 is TGCAGCGTTGAAGATGGACTAGCGGGAGTGGCAGATACGCAGTATTTT.

Sample share makes this clonotype medium-sized. This rearrangement joins TRBV7-2 to TRBJ2-7; 8 bases are shared with TRBD1. The CDR3 contains 18 residues. Germline V gives CDR1 SGHTA, CDR2 FQGNSA. V gave up 3 bases and J gave up 7 bases; unmatched junction bases: 20. The CDR3 loop is CASSFAGGAFNRVLEQYF. The CDR3 region has the DNA TGTGCCAGCAGCTTCGCAGGGGGCGCATTCAATCGGGTGTTGGAGCAGTACTTC. Full variable domain (outside the CDR3, taken from reference TRBV7-2 and TRBJ2-7): GAGVSQSPSNKVTEKGKDVELRCDPISGHTALYWYRQSLGQGLEFLIYFQGNSAPDKSGLPSDRFSAERTGGSVSTLTIQRTQQEDSAVYLCASSFAGGAFNRVLEQYFGPGTRLTVT.

In this sample, this clonotype turned up many times. The chain couples TRBV19 to TRBJ1-5, with D possibly matching TRBD1 (6 bases). This CDR3 spans 13 amino acids. The ends were cut back, 3 bases at V and 8 bases at J, with 11 bases in the middle. Germline lookup yields CDR1 LNHDA and CDR2 SQIVND (reference sequence). The CDR3, as DNA: TGTGCCAGTAGTATGATGGGGGGCGAGCCCCAGCATTTT. Translated, it gives CASSMMGGEPQHF.

This clonotype was counted ten times or more. The chain recombines TRBV12-5 with TRBJ1-5, with no clear D. This CDR3 contains 15 residues. The V end lost 6 bases, the J end lost 5 bases, and 17 bases lay between the germline ends. Germline values: CDR1 LGHNT, CDR2 FRNRAP. The CDR3 spells CASGAPEGVDQPQHF. In nucleotides, the CDR3 is TGTGCTAGTGGCGCACCGGAGGGAGTTGATCAGCCCCAGCATTTT.

The chain links TRBV30 to TRBJ1-1; D is perhaps TRBD1 (6 bases). Looked up from germline, CDR1 is GTSNPN and CDR2 is SVGIG (reference sequence). The CDR3 has 13 residues. V lost 3 bases, J lost 4 bases, and 12 bases lay in between. CDR3: CAWRRGLATEAFF. Here the CDR3 DNA reads TGTGCCTGGAGGAGGGGGTTGGCCACTGAAGCTTTCTTT.

This clonotype is a singleton in its sample. The gene calls are TRBV7-9 and TRBJ2-2; D call uncertain. The CDR3 extends over 14 amino acids. Trimming left V 4 bases short and J 4 bases short, with 10 bases between. Germline values: CDR1 SEHNR, CDR2 FQNEAQ (reference sequence). The CDR3 is CASSSKEGTGELFF. CDR3 in DNA: TGTGCCAGCAGCTCTAAGGAAGGCACCGGGGAGCTGTTTTTT.

This clonotype counts as medium-sized. The V and J genes are TRBV29-1 and TRBJ2-7, with 9 bases matching TRBD2. From germline, CDR1 is SQVTM and CDR2 ANQGSEA. V was clipped by 4 bases and J by 3 bases; unmatched bases: 7. CDR3 size: 14 residues. The CDR3 spells CSVVPSGTYYEQYF. Here the CDR3 DNA reads TGCAGCGTTGTCCCTAGCGGGACCTACTACGAGCAGTACTTC.

At least ten counts were recorded for this clonotype. The CDR3 sequence: CASSDSRGWGGEQYF. CDR3 nucleotide sequence: TGTGCCAGCAGCGATTCGCGTGGCTGGGGGGGCGAGCAGTACTTC. The chain has TRBV7-9 and TRBJ2-7, with 7 bases matching TRBD2. The CDR3 spans 15 residues. J was trimmed by 6 bases and V by 5 bases; bases with no gene match: 13. Germline CDR1 and CDR2: SEHNR and FQNEAQ (reference sequence).

This clonotype is medium-sized (0.01 to 0.1%) in the sample. The V gene is TRBV5-1, the J gene TRBJ1-1; TRBD1 agrees at 8 bases. V trimming: 2 bases; J trimming: 2 bases; junction bases outside the gene matches: 5. This CDR3 region has 15 residues. Germline values: CDR1 SGHRS, CDR2 YFSETQ. The CDR3 DNA sequence: TGCGCCAGCAGCTTTACAGGGGGGTTAAACACTGAAGCTTTCTTT. Amino acids: CASSFTGGLNTEAFF.

This clonotype is judged medium-sized (0.01 to 0.1%). The chain is built from TRBV5-1 and TRBJ2-3; no definite D call. V shed 0 bases and J shed 2 bases, with 7 bases lying between them. The CDR3 contains 14 residues. Germline V gene lookup returns CDR1 SGHRS and CDR2 YFSETQ. The CDR3 here is CASSLEGPTDTQYF. The CDR3 DNA follows: TGCGCCAGCAGCTTGGAAGGTCCCACAGATACGCAGTATTTT.

By share of the sample, this clonotype is medium-sized. The DNA for the CDR3 is TGTGCCAGTAAGGTGTACGCGGGAGATCAGTACGAGCAGTACTTC. It is translated as CASKVYAGDQYEQYF. V and J are TRBV19 and TRBJ2-7; TRBD2 matches 7 bases. The CDR3 length is 15 residues. Germline V gene lookup returns CDR1 LNHDA and CDR2 SQIVND (reference sequence). Trimming cost V 7 bases and J 4 bases; bases outside gene matches: 13.

Many counts were recorded for this clonotype. The rearrangement links TRBV25-1 to TRBJ2-7, with D maybe TRBD2 (5 bases). This CDR3 comprises 14 residues. The germline V gene encodes CDR1 MGHDK and CDR2 SYGVNS. The V end was cut by 5 bases, the J end by 0 bases, with 11 bases between. Here the CDR3 DNA reads TGTGCCAGCAGTCTTCGGGGTTACTCCTACGAGCAGTACTTC. It is translated as CASSLRGYSYEQYF.

The chain joins TRBV4-1 to TRBJ1-1; the D is unclear. CDR3 length: 12 residues. Trimming pared 1 base from V and 11 bases from J, leaving 11 bases between. Germline CDR1 reads MGHRA; CDR2 reads YSYEKL. Written as DNA, the CDR3 is TGCGCCAGCAGCCAAGTGTCAGGAGAGGCTTTCTTT. It encodes CASSQVSGEAFF.

This clonotype was detected only a few times. This chain uses TRBV15 with TRBJ2-3; 10 nucleotides align to TRBD2. V gave up 8 bases and J gave up 0 bases; unmatched junction bases: 5. CDR1 and CDR2 from the germline V gene are LNHNV and YYDKDF (reference sequence). There are 15 residues in the CDR3. CDR3 sequence reads: CATSGLAASTDTQYF. Here the CDR3 DNA reads TGTGCCACCTCAGGACTAGCGGCTAGCACAGATACGCAGTATTTT.